Listed below are T cell receptor beta chains from one sample, sequenced in a study of cytomegalovirus exposure and HLA in healthy donors. The repertoire was sequenced with immunoSEQ multiplex PCR; TCRdb's copy has only in-frame clones and lacks some. The table includes about 170,000 clones, around 80% detected once. The sequencing sample was made of PBMCs. The receptor source for this set is a woman aged 45 to 65 in good health and CMV-seropositive. CDR3s include the opening cysteine and the closing phenylalanine or tryptophan. D genes are given only for firm matches. A clone size is listed for some rows: how often the clone was seen (once, few, many), or a class if it is expanded.

CDR3 DNA: TGTGCCAGCAGTGCAGGGGGCGCCGGGACCGGGGAGCTGTTTTTT
CDR3 protein: CASSAGGAGTGELFF
V gene: TRBV28
D gene: TRBD1
clone size: -
J gene: TRBJ2-2

CDR3 DNA: TGCGCCAGCAGCCAAGATCGCTTCGGGCCTAGCGGGAAACTCTTC
CDR3 protein: CASSQDRFGPSGKLF
V gene: TRBV4-3
D gene: TRBD2
clone size: -
J gene: TRBJ2-1

CDR3 DNA: TGTGCCAGCAGCCTCGGGACAGGGGGACACGAGCAGTACTTC
CDR3 protein: CASSLGTGGHEQYF
V gene: TRBV14
D gene: TRBD1
clone size: -
J gene: TRBJ2-7

CDR3 DNA: TGTGCCAGCAGCTCAAATCTGGGGCCAGGCGAGCAGTACTTC
CDR3 protein: CASSSNLGPGEQYF
V gene: TRBV7-3
D gene: -
clone size: -
J gene: TRBJ2-7

CDR3 DNA: TGTGCCAGCAGTTCCTCGGGGGGGTCCTACGAGCAGTACTTC
CDR3 protein: CASSSSGGSYEQYF
V gene: TRBV5-6
D gene: TRBD2
clone size: -
J gene: TRBJ2-7

CDR3 DNA: TGTGCCAGCAGGGGGGGATTGGTCGAGGGTGAGCAGTTCTTC
CDR3 protein: CASRGGLVEGEQFF
V gene: TRBV7-6
D gene: -
clone size: -
J gene: TRBJ2-1

CDR3 DNA: TGTGCCAGCAGAACACAGCCGGCGGGGTCACCCCTCCACTTT
CDR3 protein: CASRTQPAGSPLHF
V gene: TRBV6-5
D gene: -
clone size: -
J gene: TRBJ1-6

CDR3 DNA: TGTGCCAGCAGCTTACAGGGGAACACCGGGGAGCTGTTTTTT
CDR3 protein: CASSLQGNTGELFF
V gene: TRBV7-9
D gene: -
clone size: few
J gene: TRBJ2-2

CDR3 DNA: TGTGCCAGACCGCCCGGACAGGTGGTCACAGATACGCAGTATTTT
CDR3 protein: CARPPGQVVTDTQYF
V gene: TRBV21-1
D gene: -
clone size: few
J gene: TRBJ2-3

CDR3 DNA: TGTGCCAGCAGCTTGACAGGGGTTGCTGGGGACTATGGCTACACCTTC
CDR3 protein: CASSLTGVAGDYGYTF
V gene: TRBV5-6
D gene: TRBD1
clone size: -
J gene: TRBJ1-2

CDR3 DNA: TGTGCCAGCAGCTACGGGGCTGGGGCCAACGTCCTGACTTTC
CDR3 protein: CASSYGAGANVLTF
V gene: TRBV11-3
D gene: -
clone size: -
J gene: TRBJ2-6

CDR3 DNA: TGCAGCGTGAAGCAGGGGTCCTCTGGAAACACCATATATTTT
CDR3 protein: CSVKQGSSGNTIYF
V gene: TRBV29-1
D gene: -
clone size: -
J gene: TRBJ1-3

CDR3 DNA: TGTGCCAGCAGTTACTCGGAGGACAGGAGAGAATACGAGCAGTACTTC
CDR3 protein: CASSYSEDRREYEQYF
V gene: TRBV6-5
D gene: TRBD1
clone size: -
J gene: TRBJ2-7

CDR3 DNA: TGTGCCACCAGCAGAGATAGCGGGACAGGGCAATACGAGCAGTACTTC
CDR3 protein: CATSRDSGTGQYEQYF
V gene: TRBV15
D gene: -
clone size: -
J gene: TRBJ2-7

CDR3 DNA: TGTGCCAGCAGCACCCGACTAGCTAGTAGCTCCTACAATGAGCAGTTCTTC
CDR3 protein: CASSTRLASSSYNEQFF
V gene: TRBV11-3
D gene: TRBD2
clone size: -
J gene: TRBJ2-1

CDR3 DNA: TGTGCCAGCAGCAATTGGGTCGGGGGTGAACATGAGCAGTTCTTC
CDR3 protein: CASSNWVGGEHEQFF
V gene: TRBV7-8
D gene: -
clone size: -
J gene: TRBJ2-1

CDR3 DNA: TGCGCCAGCAGCCAAGGGGCTAGCGGGTACAATGAGCAGTTCTTC
CDR3 protein: CASSQGASGYNEQFF
V gene: TRBV4-3
D gene: TRBD2
clone size: -
J gene: TRBJ2-1

CDR3 DNA: TGTGCCAGCAGCTTAATCAGGGAAGCTTTCTTT
CDR3 protein: CASSLIREAFF
V gene: TRBV11-3
D gene: -
clone size: -
J gene: TRBJ1-1

CDR3 DNA: TGTGCCAGCAGACCTACCACCAGGGTGAACACTGAAGCTTTCTTT
CDR3 protein: CASRPTTRVNTEAFF
V gene: TRBV4-2
D gene: -
clone size: -
J gene: TRBJ1-1

CDR3 DNA: TGCGCCAGCAGCCAAGATCAGAAGGGGCCTGGAAACACCATATATTTT
CDR3 protein: CASSQDQKGPGNTIYF
V gene: TRBV4-3
D gene: -
clone size: -
J gene: TRBJ1-3

CDR3 DNA: TGTGCCAGCAGCTTGGACAGGGGGCAGGATGGCTACACCTTC
CDR3 protein: CASSLDRGQDGYTF
V gene: TRBV5-5
D gene: TRBD1
clone size: -
J gene: TRBJ1-2

CDR3 DNA: TGTGCCAGCAGCTTGGGGCAGGGGGTCTACGAGCAGTACTTC
CDR3 protein: CASSLGQGVYEQYF
V gene: TRBV5-4
D gene: TRBD1
clone size: -
J gene: TRBJ2-7

CDR3 DNA: TGTGCCAGCAGACCCTCCCTCCGGGCGAACACCGGGGAGCTGTTTTTT
CDR3 protein: CASRPSLRANTGELFF
V gene: TRBV27
D gene: -
clone size: many
J gene: TRBJ2-2

CDR3 DNA: TGTGCCTGGAGCAAAGACAGTAATTCACCCCTCCACTTT
CDR3 protein: CAWSKDSNSPLHF
V gene: TRBV30
D gene: -
clone size: -
J gene: TRBJ1-6

CDR3 DNA: TGTGCCAGCAGCCATCACTTACAGGGGAACACTGAAGCTTTCTTT
CDR3 protein: CASSHHLQGNTEAFF
V gene: TRBV4-2
D gene: -
clone size: -
J gene: TRBJ1-1

CDR3 DNA: TGTGCCAGCAGGCTGGGGGGGGTATATGGCTACACCTTC
CDR3 protein: CASRLGGVYGYTF
V gene: TRBV28
D gene: -
clone size: -
J gene: TRBJ1-2

CDR3 DNA: TGTGCCTCCTCGGGGAAGCGGGACTCTCTCGGGAATGAGCAGTTCTTC
CDR3 protein: CASSGKRDSLGNEQFF
V gene: TRBV19
D gene: TRBD2
clone size: -
J gene: TRBJ2-1

CDR3 DNA: TGTGCCAGCAGCTTAGGGACAGGGTACGGCCAAGAGACCCAGTACTTC
CDR3 protein: CASSLGTGYGQETQYF
V gene: TRBV7-2
D gene: TRBD1
clone size: -
J gene: TRBJ2-5

CDR3 DNA: TGTGCCAGTAGTATGGGGAGTTACGGGAACACCGGGGAGCTGTTTTTT
CDR3 protein: CASSMGSYGNTGELFF
V gene: TRBV19
D gene: -
clone size: -
J gene: TRBJ2-2

CDR3 DNA: TGTGCCAGCAGCCTACAGCACAATGAGCAGTTCTTC
CDR3 protein: CASSLQHNEQFF
V gene: TRBV5-5
D gene: -
clone size: -
J gene: TRBJ2-1

CDR3 DNA: TGTGCCAGCAGTTCCCGGGACACAACTAATGAAAAACTGTTTTTT
CDR3 protein: CASSSRDTTNEKLFF
V gene: TRBV28
D gene: -
clone size: few
J gene: TRBJ1-4

CDR3 DNA: TGTGCCACCAGCAGAGCGGCCCCCTTGGGGAGCGGCTACACCTTC
CDR3 protein: CATSRAAPLGSGYTF
V gene: TRBV15
D gene: -
clone size: once
J gene: TRBJ1-2

CDR3 DNA: TGTGCCAGCAGCCGGGGGTCAGGCCTAGCGGGGGGTGGCACAGATACGCAGTATTTT
CDR3 protein: CASSRGSGLAGGGTDTQYF
V gene: TRBV5-5
D gene: TRBD2
clone size: -
J gene: TRBJ2-3

CDR3 DNA: TGTGCCAGCAGTTTCGGGACAGGAGTCACCGATACGCAGTATTTT
CDR3 protein: CASSFGTGVTDTQYF
V gene: TRBV6-5
D gene: TRBD1
clone size: -
J gene: TRBJ2-3

CDR3 DNA: TGTGCCAGCAGCTCCCGCCCGGCGGGGAACTCCTACGAGCAGTACTTC
CDR3 protein: CASSSRPAGNSYEQYF
V gene: TRBV7-6
D gene: -
clone size: -
J gene: TRBJ2-7

CDR3 DNA: TGTGCCAGCAGCTTACAAGGGGGGAGTCTAGCGGGGGGCTACGAGCAGTACTTC
CDR3 protein: CASSLQGGSLAGGYEQYF
V gene: TRBV7-2
D gene: TRBD2
clone size: -
J gene: TRBJ2-7

CDR3 DNA: TGTGCCAGCAGCTCCCCCGAGGGAGTGAGTCAGCCCCAGCATTTT
CDR3 protein: CASSSPEGVSQPQHF
V gene: TRBV5-8
D gene: -
clone size: -
J gene: TRBJ1-5

CDR3 DNA: TGTGCCAGCAGTGCTCGGGTCGCCCATCAGCCCCAGCATTTT
CDR3 protein: CASSARVAHQPQHF
V gene: TRBV6-5
D gene: -
clone size: -
J gene: TRBJ1-5

CDR3 DNA: TGTGCCAGCAGCAGACAGGGGCCAAACACTGAAGCTTTCTTT
CDR3 protein: CASSRQGPNTEAFF
V gene: TRBV27
D gene: TRBD1
clone size: few
J gene: TRBJ1-1

CDR3 DNA: TGTGCCACCAGCCCAAAAGGGGCTAGCGGGAGGTACGAGCAGTACTTC
CDR3 protein: CATSPKGASGRYEQYF
V gene: TRBV15
D gene: TRBD2
clone size: -
J gene: TRBJ2-7

CDR3 DNA: TGTGCCAGCATGCCCGGGACAGGGGGATGGGATGAGCAGTTCTTC
CDR3 protein: CASMPGTGGWDEQFF
V gene: TRBV28
D gene: TRBD1
clone size: -
J gene: TRBJ2-1

CDR3 DNA: TGTGCCAGCAGCTCGGACAGGCGTTATCCCTACAATGAGCAGTTCTTC
CDR3 protein: CASSSDRRYPYNEQFF
V gene: TRBV28
D gene: TRBD1
clone size: -
J gene: TRBJ2-1

CDR3 DNA: TGTGCCAGCAGCTCAACATATAGCGGGGGGGCCTACGAGCAGTACTTC
CDR3 protein: CASSSTYSGGAYEQYF
V gene: TRBV13
D gene: TRBD2
clone size: -
J gene: TRBJ2-7

CDR3 DNA: TGTGCCAGCAGTGAAAACAGGGGGATGGTCCAAGAGACCCAGTACTTC
CDR3 protein: CASSENRGMVQETQYF
V gene: TRBV6-1
D gene: TRBD1
clone size: -
J gene: TRBJ2-5

CDR3 DNA: TGTTCCAGCAGCAACGTCCCCCGACAAATGAATCAGCCCCAGCATTTT
CDR3 protein: CSSSNVPRQMNQPQHF
V gene: TRBV7-9
D gene: -
clone size: -
J gene: TRBJ1-5

CDR3 DNA: TGTGCCAGCAGCCTGACAGGGGGGGTGATGACTGAAGCTTTCTTT
CDR3 protein: CASSLTGGVMTEAFF
V gene: TRBV7-9
D gene: TRBD1
clone size: -
J gene: TRBJ1-1

CDR3 DNA: TGTGCCAGTAGTATAGCAGGAGCGGGAGGGAGGGAGACCCAGTACTTC
CDR3 protein: CASSIAGAGGRETQYF
V gene: TRBV19
D gene: TRBD2
clone size: few
J gene: TRBJ2-5

CDR3 DNA: TGCAGCGCTGCCTTTAGCGGTTCCTACAATGAGCAGTTCTTC
CDR3 protein: CSAAFSGSYNEQFF
V gene: TRBV29-1
D gene: -
clone size: -
J gene: TRBJ2-1

CDR3 DNA: TGTGCCAGCAGCACAGACAGGGGAGTTTACGGGCCCCAGCATTTT
CDR3 protein: CASSTDRGVYGPQHF
V gene: TRBV7-9
D gene: TRBD1
clone size: few
J gene: TRBJ1-5

CDR3 DNA: TGTGCCAGCAGTTTATCGGGTAGCGCCTACTACGAGCAGTACTTC
CDR3 protein: CASSLSGSAYYEQYF
V gene: TRBV27
D gene: -
clone size: -
J gene: TRBJ2-7

CDR3 DNA: TGTGCCAGCAGATCGACTAGCGGGAGCCCCGGGGAGCTGTTTTTT
CDR3 protein: CASRSTSGSPGELFF
V gene: TRBV27
D gene: TRBD2
clone size: -
J gene: TRBJ2-2

CDR3 DNA: TGTGCCAGCAGGATAGGACAGGGCGGCGAGACCCAGTACTTC
CDR3 protein: CASRIGQGGETQYF
V gene: TRBV2
D gene: TRBD1
clone size: -
J gene: TRBJ2-5

CDR3 DNA: TGCAGCGTTGAGCAGTCTGATAGCCACCACTATGGCTACACCTTC
CDR3 protein: CSVEQSDSHHYGYTF
V gene: TRBV29-1
D gene: -
clone size: -
J gene: TRBJ1-2

CDR3 DNA: TGTGCCAGCAGCTCAAGCGGGGGGCGCCTATCCTACAATGAGCAGTTCTTC
CDR3 protein: CASSSSGGRLSYNEQFF
V gene: TRBV7-2
D gene: TRBD2
clone size: -
J gene: TRBJ2-1

CDR3 DNA: TGCAGCGTTGAAGATCCACAGGGGACCGGGGAGCTGTTTTTT
CDR3 protein: CSVEDPQGTGELFF
V gene: TRBV29-1
D gene: TRBD1
clone size: -
J gene: TRBJ2-2